This entry lists 4 T cell receptor beta chains sequenced from one sample in a study of OX40 agonist ivuxolimab in advanced cancers. Sequenced by immunoSEQ multiplex PCR; TCRdb stores in-frame clones only, minus some. The sample lists tens of thousands of clones, approximately 89% occurring once. Material: CD4+ or CD8+ T cells sorted from blood, obtained in a trial of the OX40 agonist ivuxolimab. The receptors stem from an adult with an advanced solid tumor such as melanoma, head and neck, liver or kidney cancer.

This chain connects TRBV27 to TRBJ2-7; perhaps TRBD1 as D (7 bases). V was cut by 3 bases and J by 6 bases, with 9 bases left in between. Germline V lookup: CDR1 MNHEY, CDR2 SMNVEV (reference sequence). The CDR3 has 12 amino acids. The CDR3 bases are TGTGCCAGCAGTTTTCAGGGGGGCGAGCAGTACTTC. It codes for CASSFQGGEQYF.

The V call is TRBV7-2, the J call TRBJ2-2; 11 bases match TRBD2. CDR3 length: 15 amino acids. Germline loops: CDR1 SGHTA, CDR2 FQGNSA. V gave up 10 bases and J gave up 0 bases; unmatched junction bases: 4. CDR3 nucleotide sequence: TGTGCCACCCCACTAGCGGGAGCGAACACCGGGGAGCTGTTTTTT. Protein sequence: CATPLAGANTGELFF.

This chain links TRBV19 with TRBJ2-3; 8 bases match TRBD2. The V and J ends lost 6 bases and 2 bases, in that order; junction bases with no gene match: 4. This CDR3 is 14 amino acids long. Germline V gene data show CDR1 as LNHDA and CDR2 as SQIVND (reference sequence). The CDR3 DNA reads TGTGCCAGTAGCCGGACTAGCTACACAGATACGCAGTATTTT. Residues: CASSRTSYTDTQYF.

The count of this clone is one. CDR3 nucleotide sequence: TGTGCCAGCAGCTTTTCTAGCGGACAAGAGACCCAGTACTTC. It is translated as CASSFSSGQETQYF. The chain employs TRBV11-2 and TRBJ2-5; TRBD2 matches at 7 bases. The germline V gene has CDR1 SGHAT and CDR2 FQNNGV. Germline trimming cut 3 bases from V and 2 bases from J; bases unmatched to any gene: 3. This CDR3 region has 14 residues.